This T cell receptor beta chain was sequenced in a study of cytomegalovirus exposure and HLA in healthy donors. PCR amplification relied on 60 Vbeta primers (plus 13 Jbeta primers). TCRdb's copy holds only in-frame clones and misses some; the assay was immunoSEQ multiplex PCR. The table has approximately 100,000 clones, about 70% seen once. The specimen was PBMCs. This sequence was found in a woman in her forties or fifties in good health and CMV-seropositive.

CDR3 region: CASSLQEYGYTF. DNA of the CDR3: TGTGCCAGCAGTCTACAGGAATATGGCTACACCTTC. The V call is TRBV28, the J call TRBJ1-2, with D perhaps matching TRBD1 (5 bases). The CDR3 runs 12 residues. CDR1 is MDHEN, CDR2 SYDVKM, per germline. Trimming took off 5 bases at V and 5 bases at J, with 9 bases between the two ends.